Presented here are 24 T cell receptor beta chains from one specimen sequenced in a study of T cell responses to AZD1222 COVID-19 vaccine. The repertoire was sequenced with immunoSEQ multiplex PCR; TCRdb's copy has only in-frame clones and lacks some. The table has about 150,000 clones, about 93% seen once; the top ten hold 3.5% to 4.5%. Sequencing used peripheral blood, obtained on day 0 of AZD1222 vaccination. Receptors were obtained from an adult in good health.

The chain has TRBV5-1 and TRBJ1-6, with a weak D call TRBD1 (6 bases). Trimming took 0 bases from V and 7 from J, leaving 11 bases between them. Per germline, CDR1 SGHRS and CDR2 YFSETQ. CDR3 length: 15 residues. CDR3 in DNA: TGCGCCAGCAGCTTGGATGGGGACACAAATTCACCCCTCCACTTT. This sequence encodes CASSLDGDTNSPLHF. Full variable domain (outside the CDR3, taken from reference TRBV5-1 and TRBJ1-6): KAGVTQTPRYLIKTRGQQVTLSCSPISGHRSVSWYQQTPGQGLQFLFEYFSETQRNKGNFPGRFSGRQFSNSRSEMNVSTLELGDSALYLCASSLDGDTNSPLHFGNGTRLTVT.

V and J are TRBV5-1 and TRBJ2-7; D remains unclear. From germline, CDR1 is SGHRS and CDR2 YFSETQ. The CDR3 has 15 amino acids. The V and J ends lost 3 bases and 0 bases respectively, with 13 bases between them. In DNA form, the CDR3 reads TGCGCCAGCAGCTCTTCGGAGAGGAGCTCCTACGAGCAGTACTTC. It translates to CASSSSERSSYEQYF.

This chain connects TRBV4-3 to TRBJ2-3, with a weak D call TRBD1 (6 bases). From germline, CDR1 is LGHNA and CDR2 YSLEER. The CDR3 loop spans 17 amino acids. V was cut by 3 bases and J by 2 bases, with 18 bases left in between. CDR3 sequence: CASSQGDGGPTTDTQYF. CDR3 DNA: TGCGCCAGCAGCCAGGGGGATGGGGGCCCAACCACAGATACGCAGTATTTT.

The chain couples TRBV5-8 to TRBJ2-4; D remains ambiguous. Trimming removed 0 bases from V and 0 bases from J, with 7 bases in between. Germline V gene data show CDR1 as SGHTS and CDR2 as YDEGEE. The CDR3 length is 15 residues. The CDR3 sequence: CASSLAQLAKNIQYF. The CDR3 DNA reads TGTGCCAGCAGCTTGGCTCAGCTAGCCAAAAACATTCAGTACTTC.

The rearrangement links TRBV7-2 to TRBJ1-2, with a possible D match to TRBD1 (6 bases). Trimming shortened V by 0 bases and J by 6 bases, and 14 bases separated the two germline ends. Germline values: CDR1 SGHTA, CDR2 FQGNSA. The CDR3 totals 15 residues. The CDR3 protein is CASSLAVGGVHGYTF. The CDR3 DNA is TGTGCCAGCAGCTTAGCGGTCGGGGGCGTGCATGGCTACACCTTC.

CDR3 nucleotides: TGTGCCAGCAGCGGAGGGCCACATGAGCAGTTCTTC. Residues: CASSGGPHEQFF. The rearrangement links TRBV9 to TRBJ2-1; perhaps TRBD2 as D (5 bases). Deletions cut 3 bases from V and 8 bases from J, with 9 bases between. Germline CDR1 and CDR2: SGDLS and YYNGEE. This CDR3 contains 12 residues.

The chain recombines TRBV7-9 with TRBJ2-1; 8 nucleotides match TRBD1. Germline CDR1 and CDR2: SEHNR and FQNEAQ (reference sequence). This CDR3 is 17 amino acids long. J gave up 8 bases and V 5 bases, and 17 bases lay outside the gene matches. The CDR3 region has the DNA TGTGCCAGCAGCGCTCACCGGGACAGGCGACCAAGGGATGAGCAGTTCTTC. It yields the protein CASSAHRDRRPRDEQFF.

The chain links TRBV6-2 or TRBV6-3 to TRBJ1-6, with 7 bases matching TRBD1. The CDR3 length is 13 residues. The V gene's germline CDR1 is MNHEY and CDR2 SVGEGT. V shed 2 bases, J shed 14 bases, and the junction held 6 bases outside the gene matches. This chain's CDR3 is CASSYRQTGTLHF. DNA for the CDR3: TGTGCCAGCAGTTACCGCCAGACAGGGACCCTCCACTTT.

This rearrangement joins TRBV7-6 to TRBJ2-1; 13 bases fit TRBD2. With 5 bases clipped from V and 10 bases from J, the junction kept 8 bases outside the gene matches. Germline CDR1 is SGHVS and CDR2 is FNYEAQ. The CDR3 has 15 residues. The CDR3 here is CASSPWTSGSGEQFF. The CDR3 coding sequence is TGTGCCAGCAGCCCTTGGACTAGCGGGAGTGGGGAGCAGTTCTTC.

A few counts support this clone. The rearrangement joins TRBV6-5 to TRBJ2-3; TRBD2 matches 7 bases. The trim removed 6 bases at V and 6 bases at J, leaving 3 bases unmatched. The CDR3 spans 12 residues. Germline V gene data show CDR1 as MNHEY and CDR2 as SVGAGI. The CDR3 sequence is CASSPGRDTQYF. Here the CDR3 DNA reads TGTGCCAGCAGCCCCGGGAGGGATACGCAGTATTTT.

The chain couples TRBV5-4 to TRBJ2-1; TRBD2 matches at 14 bases. The J segment lost 6 bases and the V segment lost 4 bases, leaving 6 bases of the junction unmatched. Germline V CDR1 and CDR2: SGHNT, YYREEE (reference sequence). This CDR3 has 16 amino acids. CDR3 bases: TGTGCCAGCAGCCTGCCGACTAGCGGGAGGGCCAATGAGCAGTTCTTC. It encodes CASSLPTSGRANEQFF. Full variable domain (rest looked up from reference TRBV5-4 and TRBJ2-1): ETGVTQSPTHLIKTRGQQVTLRCSSQSGHNTVSWYQQALGQGPQFIFQYYREEENGRGNFPPRFSGLQFPNYSSELNVNALELDDSALYLCASSLPTSGRANEQFFGPGTRLTVL.

The chain combines TRBV5-6 with TRBJ1-4; maybe TRBD1 (5 bases). The germline V gene has CDR1 SGHDT and CDR2 YYEEEE. Trimming took 6 bases from V and 7 from J, leaving 28 bases between them. This CDR3 has 18 amino acids. CDR3: CASTFWRVLLAGSEKLFF. The CDR3 DNA reads TGTGCCAGCACCTTCTGGAGGGTTTTGTTGGCAGGGAGTGAAAAACTGTTTTTT.

The chain joins TRBV19 to TRBJ2-7; D remains unclear. The V end lost 6 bases, the J end lost 2 bases, and 14 bases lay between the germline ends. Germline CDR1 and CDR2: LNHDA and SQIVND (reference sequence). This CDR3 is built from 14 residues. The CDR3 DNA sequence: TGTGCCAGTAGCCCCGGGCCTGGTACCTACGAGCAGTACTTC. It encodes CASSPGPGTYEQYF.

The gene calls are TRBV19 and TRBJ1-1, with 7 bases identical to TRBD1. The germline V gene encodes CDR1 LNHDA and CDR2 SQIVND (reference sequence). The CDR3 covers 11 residues. The V segment lost 4 bases and the J segment 7 bases; nucleotides outside the gene matches: 0. The CDR3, as DNA: TGTGCCAGTAGTACAGGGGGTGAAGCTTTCTTT. Residues: CASSTGGEAFF.

The chain joins TRBV12-3 or TRBV12-4 to TRBJ1-2; 7 nucleotides line up with TRBD1. V gave up 3 bases and J gave up 7 bases; unmatched junction bases: 5. This CDR3 has 13 amino acids. DNA of the CDR3: TGTGCCAGCAGTTTGAGAGGGGGCTTTGGCTACACCTTC. Translation gives CASSLRGGFGYTF.

The genes are TRBV5-1 and TRBJ2-7; no firm D call. Trimming took 2 bases from V and 0 from J, leaving 12 bases between them. The CDR3 has 15 amino acids. Looked up from germline, CDR1 is SGHRS and CDR2 is YFSETQ. The CDR3 DNA is TGCGCCAGCAGCTTAGGTGGAAGGAGCTCCTACGAGCAGTACTTC. This gives the protein CASSLGGRSSYEQYF.

The V gene is TRBV24-1, the J gene TRBJ2-2; D remains ambiguous. This CDR3 contains 15 residues. CDR1 and CDR2 (germline): KGHDR, SFDVKD. V lost 4 bases to trimming and J lost 1 base, with 9 bases between them. The CDR3 DNA reads as TGTGCCACCAGTGACCTAGAGCAGAACACCGGGGAGCTGTTTTTT. As protein: CATSDLEQNTGELFF.

The V and J genes are TRBV12-3 or TRBV12-4 and TRBJ2-7; D possibly corresponds to TRBD2 (6 bases). The CDR3 has 13 amino acids. V lost 6 bases and J lost 8, with 17 bases in between. In DNA form, the CDR3 reads TGTGCCAGCAGGGGGACTGGATCTACGAAGCAGTACTTC. The encoded protein is CASRGTGSTKQYF.

The V gene is TRBV6-5, the J gene TRBJ1-1, with no clear D. The CDR3 spans 15 residues. CDR1 and CDR2 from the germline V gene are MNHEY and SVGAGI. With 0 bases removed from V and 0 bases from J, the gap between germline ends came to 8 bases. CDR3 in amino acids: CASSYSPALNTEAFF. The DNA of the CDR3 is TGTGCCAGCAGTTACTCTCCAGCGCTGAACACTGAAGCTTTCTTT.

The chain is built from TRBV30 and TRBJ1-3, with D unclear. Looked up from germline, CDR1 is GTSNPN and CDR2 is SVGIG (reference sequence). The CDR3 contains 15 residues. Between the trimmed V and J ends, which lost 2 bases and 4 bases, there was a span of 15 bases. In DNA, the CDR3 is TGTGCCTGGAGTTTAGTATCCCAAGGCGGAAACACCATATATTTT. This gives the protein CAWSLVSQGGNTIYF.

This sequence joins TRBV29-1 and TRBJ1-1; 8 nucleotides line up with TRBD1. The V and J ends lost 6 bases and 6 bases, in that order; junction bases with no gene match: 12. The CDR3 has 14 amino acids. The germline V gene has CDR1 SQVTM and CDR2 ANQGSEA. The CDR3 DNA follows: TGCAGCGTGCGGCATGGACAGGGAGGAGCTGAAGCTTTCTTT. Protein product: CSVRHGQGGAEAFF.

The chain combines TRBV5-1 with TRBJ2-7, with TRBD2 matching over 7 bases. V lost 6 bases, J lost 5 bases, and 11 bases stayed unmatched. Germline V gives CDR1 SGHRS, CDR2 YFSETQ. The CDR3 covers 14 residues. In DNA form, the CDR3 reads TGCGCCAGCAAGGCCGGACGCGGGAGCCACGAGCAGTACTTC. Residues: CASKAGRGSHEQYF.

This sequence joins TRBV10-3 and TRBJ2-5; no firm D call. The CDR3 length is 13 residues. V lost 10 bases and J lost 1, with 13 bases in between. Germline V lookup: CDR1 ENHRY, CDR2 SYGVKD. The CDR3 spells CATAPPTQETQYF. For the CDR3, the DNA is TGTGCCACCGCCCCTCCGACCCAAGAGACCCAGTACTTC.

The chain couples TRBV6-2 or TRBV6-3 to TRBJ2-7; 9 bases map to TRBD1. There are 13 residues in the CDR3. Germline CDR1 is MNHEY and CDR2 is SVGEGT. The V segment lost 4 bases and the J segment 7 bases; nucleotides outside the gene matches: 5. CDR3 coding DNA: TGTGCCAGCAGTTGGACAGGGGTAGTGGAGCAGTACTTC. This codes for CASSWTGVVEQYF.